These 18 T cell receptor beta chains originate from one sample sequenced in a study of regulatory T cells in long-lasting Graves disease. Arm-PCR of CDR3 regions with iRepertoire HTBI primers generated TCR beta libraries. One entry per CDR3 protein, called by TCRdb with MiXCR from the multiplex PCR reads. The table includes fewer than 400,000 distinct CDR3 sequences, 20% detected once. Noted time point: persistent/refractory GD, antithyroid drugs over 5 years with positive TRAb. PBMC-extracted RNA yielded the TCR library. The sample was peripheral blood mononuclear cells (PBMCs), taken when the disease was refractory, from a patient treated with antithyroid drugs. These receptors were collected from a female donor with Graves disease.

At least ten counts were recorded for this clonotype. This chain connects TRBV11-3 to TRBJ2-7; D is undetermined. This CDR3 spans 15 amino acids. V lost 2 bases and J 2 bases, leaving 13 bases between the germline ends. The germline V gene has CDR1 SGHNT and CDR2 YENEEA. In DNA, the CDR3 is TGTGCCAGCAGCTTACTCTCCTCACAAGCCTACGAGCAGTACTTC. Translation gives CASSLLSSQAYEQYF.

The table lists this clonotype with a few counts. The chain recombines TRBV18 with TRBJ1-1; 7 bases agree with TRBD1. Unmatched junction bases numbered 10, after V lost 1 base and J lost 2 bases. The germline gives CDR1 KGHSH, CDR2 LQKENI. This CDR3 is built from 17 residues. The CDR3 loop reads CASSPRVLNRGNTEAFF. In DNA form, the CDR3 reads TGTGCCAGCTCACCACGGGTGTTAAACAGGGGTAACACTGAAGCTTTCTTT.

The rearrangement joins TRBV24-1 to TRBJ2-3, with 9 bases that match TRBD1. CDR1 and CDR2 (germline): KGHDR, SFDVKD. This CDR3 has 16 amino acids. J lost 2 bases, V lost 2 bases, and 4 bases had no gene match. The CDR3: CATSDSGTGSTDTQYF. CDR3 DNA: TGTGCCACCAGTGATTCCGGGACAGGGTCCACAGATACGCAGTATTTT.

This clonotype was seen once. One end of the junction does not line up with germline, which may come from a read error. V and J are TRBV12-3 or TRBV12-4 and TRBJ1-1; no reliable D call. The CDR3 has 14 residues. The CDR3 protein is CASSFRQSNTGASF. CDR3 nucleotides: TGTGCCAGCAGTTTCCGGCAGTCGAACACTGGAGCTTCCTTT.

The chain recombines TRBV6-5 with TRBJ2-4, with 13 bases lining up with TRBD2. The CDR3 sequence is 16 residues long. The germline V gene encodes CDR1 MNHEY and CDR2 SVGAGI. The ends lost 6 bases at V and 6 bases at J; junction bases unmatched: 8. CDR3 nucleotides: TGTGCCAGCAGAACCGGGACTAGCGGGGCCTTAAACATTCAGTACTTC. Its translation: CASRTGTSGALNIQYF.

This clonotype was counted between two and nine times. The CDR3 loop reads CASSLSNKGYEAFF. As DNA, the CDR3 is TGTGCCAGCAGCTTAAGTAACAAGGGTTATGAAGCTTTCTTT. The chain employs TRBV7-2 and TRBJ1-1, with D unresolved. Germline V gene data show CDR1 as SGHTA and CDR2 as FQGNSA. The CDR3 is made up of 14 amino acids. Trimming took off 2 bases at V and 7 bases at J, with 14 bases between the two ends.

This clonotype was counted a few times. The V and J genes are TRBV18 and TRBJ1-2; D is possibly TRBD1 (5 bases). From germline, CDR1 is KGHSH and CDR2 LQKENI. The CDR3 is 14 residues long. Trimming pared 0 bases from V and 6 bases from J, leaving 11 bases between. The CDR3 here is CASSPPGGVNGYTF. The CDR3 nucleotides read TGTGCCAGCTCACCACCGGGAGGGGTGAATGGCTACACCTTC.

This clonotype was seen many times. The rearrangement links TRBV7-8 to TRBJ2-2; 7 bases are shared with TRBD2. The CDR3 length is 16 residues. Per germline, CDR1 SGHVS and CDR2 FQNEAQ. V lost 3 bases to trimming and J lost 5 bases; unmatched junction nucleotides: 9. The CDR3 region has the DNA TGTGCCAGCAGCTTGAGTTTAGGGACTATGACCGGGGAGCTGTTTTTT. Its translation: CASSLSLGTMTGELFF.

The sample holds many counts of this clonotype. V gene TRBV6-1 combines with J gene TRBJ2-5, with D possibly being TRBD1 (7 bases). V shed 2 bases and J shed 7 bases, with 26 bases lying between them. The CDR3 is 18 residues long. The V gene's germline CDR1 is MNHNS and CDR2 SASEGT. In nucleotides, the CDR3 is TGTGCCAGCAGTGAACCCTTCAGGGGGGCGCTCCCCGCGCGGACCCAGTACTTC. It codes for CASSEPFRGALPARTQYF.

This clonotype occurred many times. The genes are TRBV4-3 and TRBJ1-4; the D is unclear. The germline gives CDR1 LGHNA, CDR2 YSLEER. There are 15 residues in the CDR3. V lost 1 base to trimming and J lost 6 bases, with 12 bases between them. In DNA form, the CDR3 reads TGCGCCAGCAGCCAAGCTCCTAGGACGCATGAAAAACTGTTTTTT. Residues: CASSQAPRTHEKLFF.

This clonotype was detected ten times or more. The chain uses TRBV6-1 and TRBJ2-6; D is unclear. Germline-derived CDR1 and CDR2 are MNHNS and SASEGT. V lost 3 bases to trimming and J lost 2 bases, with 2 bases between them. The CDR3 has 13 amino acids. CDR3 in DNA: TGTGCCAGCAGTGACCCTGGGGCCAACGTCCTGACTTTC. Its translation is CASSDPGANVLTF.

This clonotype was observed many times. The CDR3 spells CASSLGPGQGRYEQYF. The CDR3 DNA sequence: TGTGCCAGCAGTTTGGGACCGGGACAGGGACGCTACGAGCAGTACTTC. This sequence joins TRBV12-3 or TRBV12-4 and TRBJ2-7; 9 bases match TRBD1. The CDR3 has 16 residues. V gave up 3 bases and J gave up 3 bases; unmatched junction bases: 9.

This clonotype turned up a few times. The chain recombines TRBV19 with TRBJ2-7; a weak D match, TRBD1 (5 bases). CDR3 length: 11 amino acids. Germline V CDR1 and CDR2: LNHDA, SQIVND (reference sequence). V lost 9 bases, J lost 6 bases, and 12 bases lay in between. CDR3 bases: TGTGCCAGCGGACACCTCTGCGAGCAGTACTTC. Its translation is CASGHLCEQYF.

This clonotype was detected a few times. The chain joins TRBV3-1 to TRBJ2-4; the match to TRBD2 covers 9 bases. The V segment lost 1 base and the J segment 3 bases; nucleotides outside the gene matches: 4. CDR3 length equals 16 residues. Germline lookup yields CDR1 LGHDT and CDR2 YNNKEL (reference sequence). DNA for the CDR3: TGTGCCAGCAGCCAAGTAGGACTAGCGAACAAAAACATTCAGTACTTC. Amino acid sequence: CASSQVGLANKNIQYF.

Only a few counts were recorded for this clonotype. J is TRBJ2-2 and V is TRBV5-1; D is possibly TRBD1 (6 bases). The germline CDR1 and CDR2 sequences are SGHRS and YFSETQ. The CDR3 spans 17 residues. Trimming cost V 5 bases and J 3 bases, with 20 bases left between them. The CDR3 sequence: CASSWDKFAGYTGELFF. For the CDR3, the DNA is TGCGCCAGCAGTTGGGACAAGTTCGCCGGCTACACCGGGGAGCTGTTTTTT.

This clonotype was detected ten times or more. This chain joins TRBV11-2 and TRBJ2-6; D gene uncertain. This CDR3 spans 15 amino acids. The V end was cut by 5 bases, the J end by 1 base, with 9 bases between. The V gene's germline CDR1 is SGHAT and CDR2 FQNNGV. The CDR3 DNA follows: TGTGCCAGCAGCCCATTGCGGTCTGGGGCCAACGTCCTGACTTTC. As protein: CASSPLRSGANVLTF.

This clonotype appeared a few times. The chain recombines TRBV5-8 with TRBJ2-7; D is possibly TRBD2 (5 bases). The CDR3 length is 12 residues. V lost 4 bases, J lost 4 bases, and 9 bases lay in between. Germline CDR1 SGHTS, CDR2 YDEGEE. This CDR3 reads CASSAEGYEQYF. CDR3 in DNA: TGTGCCAGCAGCGCCGAGGGTTACGAGCAGTACTTC.

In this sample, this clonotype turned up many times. CDR3 loop: CASIPPGTGQPQHF. CDR3 sequence (DNA): TGTGCCAGCATTCCTCCAGGGACCGGTCAGCCCCAGCATTTT. V is TRBV2 and J is TRBJ1-5; possibly TRBD1 for D (5 bases). This CDR3 has 14 residues. The germline V gene encodes CDR1 SNHLY and CDR2 FYNNEI. V was shortened by 7 bases and J by 6 bases, with 16 bases between the two germline ends.